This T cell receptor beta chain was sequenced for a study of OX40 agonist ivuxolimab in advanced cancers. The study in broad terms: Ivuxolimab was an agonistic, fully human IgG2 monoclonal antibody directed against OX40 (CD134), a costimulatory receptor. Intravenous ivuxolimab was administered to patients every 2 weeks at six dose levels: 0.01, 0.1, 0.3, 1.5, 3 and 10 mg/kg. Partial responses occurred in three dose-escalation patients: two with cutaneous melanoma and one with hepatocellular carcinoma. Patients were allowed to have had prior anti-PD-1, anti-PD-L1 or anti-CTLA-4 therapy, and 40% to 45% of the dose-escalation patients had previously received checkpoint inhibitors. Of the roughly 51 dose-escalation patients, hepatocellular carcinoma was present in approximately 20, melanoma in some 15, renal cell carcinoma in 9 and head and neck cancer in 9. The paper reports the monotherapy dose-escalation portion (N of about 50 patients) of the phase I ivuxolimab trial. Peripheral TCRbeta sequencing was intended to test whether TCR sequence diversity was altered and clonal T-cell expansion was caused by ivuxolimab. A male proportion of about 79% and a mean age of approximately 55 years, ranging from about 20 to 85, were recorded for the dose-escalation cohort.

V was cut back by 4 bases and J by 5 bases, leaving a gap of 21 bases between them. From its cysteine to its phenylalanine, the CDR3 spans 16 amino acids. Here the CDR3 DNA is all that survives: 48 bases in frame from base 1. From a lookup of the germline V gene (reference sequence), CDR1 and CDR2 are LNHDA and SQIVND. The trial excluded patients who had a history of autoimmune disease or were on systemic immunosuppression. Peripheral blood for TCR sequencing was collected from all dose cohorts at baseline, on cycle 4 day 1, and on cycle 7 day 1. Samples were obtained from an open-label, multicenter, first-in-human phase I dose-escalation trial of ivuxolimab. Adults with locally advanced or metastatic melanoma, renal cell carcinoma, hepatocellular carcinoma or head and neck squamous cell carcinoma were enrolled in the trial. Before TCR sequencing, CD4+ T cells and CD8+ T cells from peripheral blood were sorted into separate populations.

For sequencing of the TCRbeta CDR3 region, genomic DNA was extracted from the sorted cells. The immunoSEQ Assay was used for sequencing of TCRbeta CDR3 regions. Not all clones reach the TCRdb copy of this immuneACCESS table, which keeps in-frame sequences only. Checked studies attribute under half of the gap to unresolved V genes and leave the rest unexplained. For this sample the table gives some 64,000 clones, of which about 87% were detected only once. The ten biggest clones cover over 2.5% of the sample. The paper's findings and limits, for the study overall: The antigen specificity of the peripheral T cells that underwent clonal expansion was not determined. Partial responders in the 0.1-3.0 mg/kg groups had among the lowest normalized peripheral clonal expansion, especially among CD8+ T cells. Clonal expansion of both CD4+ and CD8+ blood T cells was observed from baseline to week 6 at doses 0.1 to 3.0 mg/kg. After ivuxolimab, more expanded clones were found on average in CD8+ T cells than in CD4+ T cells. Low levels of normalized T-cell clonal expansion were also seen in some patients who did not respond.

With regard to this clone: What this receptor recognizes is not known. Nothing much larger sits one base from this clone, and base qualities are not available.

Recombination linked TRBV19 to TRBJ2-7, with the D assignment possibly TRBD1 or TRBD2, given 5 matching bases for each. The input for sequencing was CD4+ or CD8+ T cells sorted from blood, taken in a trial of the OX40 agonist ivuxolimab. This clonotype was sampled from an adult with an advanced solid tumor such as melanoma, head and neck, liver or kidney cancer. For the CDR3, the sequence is CASSNFPGLHYHEQYF. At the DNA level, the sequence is TGTGCCAGTAGTAATTTTCCGGGGCTTCACTACCACGAGCAGTACTTC.